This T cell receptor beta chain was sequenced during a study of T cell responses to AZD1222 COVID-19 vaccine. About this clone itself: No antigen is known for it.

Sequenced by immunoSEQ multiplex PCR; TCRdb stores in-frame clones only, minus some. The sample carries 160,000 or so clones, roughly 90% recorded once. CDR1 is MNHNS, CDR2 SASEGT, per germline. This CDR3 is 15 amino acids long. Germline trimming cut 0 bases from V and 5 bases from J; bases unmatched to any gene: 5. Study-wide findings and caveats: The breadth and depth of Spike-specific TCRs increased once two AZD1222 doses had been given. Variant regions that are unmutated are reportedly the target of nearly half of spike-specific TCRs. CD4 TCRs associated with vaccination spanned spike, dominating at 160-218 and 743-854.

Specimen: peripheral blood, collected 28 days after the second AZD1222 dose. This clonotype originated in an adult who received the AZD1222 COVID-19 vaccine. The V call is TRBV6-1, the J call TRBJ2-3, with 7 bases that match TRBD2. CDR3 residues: CASSEARLAGDTQYF. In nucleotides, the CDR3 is TGTGCCAGCAGTGAAGCCCGACTAGCTGGAGATACGCAGTATTTT.